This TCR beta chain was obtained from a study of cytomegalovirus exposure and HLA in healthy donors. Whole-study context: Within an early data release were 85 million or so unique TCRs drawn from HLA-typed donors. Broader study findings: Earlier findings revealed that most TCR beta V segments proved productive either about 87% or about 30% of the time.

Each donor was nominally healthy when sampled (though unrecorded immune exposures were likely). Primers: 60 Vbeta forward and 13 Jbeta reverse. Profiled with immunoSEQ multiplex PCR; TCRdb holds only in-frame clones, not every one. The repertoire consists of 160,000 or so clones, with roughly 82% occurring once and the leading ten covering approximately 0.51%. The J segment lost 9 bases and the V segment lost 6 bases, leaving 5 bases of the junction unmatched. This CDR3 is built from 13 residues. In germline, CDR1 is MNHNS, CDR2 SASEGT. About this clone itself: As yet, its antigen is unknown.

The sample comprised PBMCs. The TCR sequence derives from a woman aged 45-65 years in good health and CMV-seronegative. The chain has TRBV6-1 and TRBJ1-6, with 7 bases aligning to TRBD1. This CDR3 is CASRTGIGSPLHF. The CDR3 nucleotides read TGTGCCAGCAGGACAGGGATTGGTTCACCCCTCCACTTT.